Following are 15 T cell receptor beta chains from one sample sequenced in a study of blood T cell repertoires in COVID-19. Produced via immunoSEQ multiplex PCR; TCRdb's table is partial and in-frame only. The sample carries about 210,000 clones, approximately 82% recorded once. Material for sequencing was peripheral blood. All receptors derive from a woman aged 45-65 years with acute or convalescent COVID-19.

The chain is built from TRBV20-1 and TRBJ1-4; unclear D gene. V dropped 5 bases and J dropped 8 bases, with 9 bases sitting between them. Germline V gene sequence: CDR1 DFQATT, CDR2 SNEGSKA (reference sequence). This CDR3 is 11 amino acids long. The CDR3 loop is CSAGRAEKLFF. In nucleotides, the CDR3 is TGCAGTGCTGGGAGGGCGGAAAAACTGTTTTTT.

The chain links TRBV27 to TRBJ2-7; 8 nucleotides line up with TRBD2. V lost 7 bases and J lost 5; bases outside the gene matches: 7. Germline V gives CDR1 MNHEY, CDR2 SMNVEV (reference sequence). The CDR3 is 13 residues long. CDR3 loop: CASTPGGLNEQYF. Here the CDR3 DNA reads TGTGCCAGCACCCCGGGGGGGCTCAACGAGCAGTACTTC.

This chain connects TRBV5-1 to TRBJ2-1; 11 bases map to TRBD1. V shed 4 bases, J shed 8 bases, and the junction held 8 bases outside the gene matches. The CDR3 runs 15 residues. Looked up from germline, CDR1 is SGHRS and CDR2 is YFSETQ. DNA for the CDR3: TGCGCCAGCAGCCGAGGACAGGGGGCGAGGGATGAGCAGTTCTTC. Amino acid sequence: CASSRGQGARDEQFF.

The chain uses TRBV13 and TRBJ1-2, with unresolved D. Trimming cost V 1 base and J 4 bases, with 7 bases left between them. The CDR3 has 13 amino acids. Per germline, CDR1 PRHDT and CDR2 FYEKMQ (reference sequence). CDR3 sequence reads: CASSLALIYGYTF. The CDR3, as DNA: TGTGCCAGCAGCTTAGCTCTAATCTATGGCTACACCTTC.

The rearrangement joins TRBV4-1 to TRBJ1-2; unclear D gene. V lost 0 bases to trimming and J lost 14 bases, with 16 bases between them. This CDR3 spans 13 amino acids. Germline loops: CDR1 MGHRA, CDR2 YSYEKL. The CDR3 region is CASSQEGRFPGTF. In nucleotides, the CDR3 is TGCGCCAGCAGCCAAGAGGGGAGATTCCCGGGGACCTTC.

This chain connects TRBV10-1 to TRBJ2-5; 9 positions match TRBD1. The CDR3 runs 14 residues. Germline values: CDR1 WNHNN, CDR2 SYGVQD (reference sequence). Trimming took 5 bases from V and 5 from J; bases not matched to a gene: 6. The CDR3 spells CASSLGTGRETQYF. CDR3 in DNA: TGCGCCAGCAGTCTTGGGACAGGGCGGGAGACCCAGTACTTC.

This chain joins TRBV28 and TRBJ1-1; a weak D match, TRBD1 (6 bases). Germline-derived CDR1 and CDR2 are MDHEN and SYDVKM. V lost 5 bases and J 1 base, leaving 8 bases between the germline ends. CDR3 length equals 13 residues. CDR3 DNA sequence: TGTGCCAGCAGTAGGGGGGGGAACACTGAAGCTTTCTTT. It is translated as CASSRGGNTEAFF.

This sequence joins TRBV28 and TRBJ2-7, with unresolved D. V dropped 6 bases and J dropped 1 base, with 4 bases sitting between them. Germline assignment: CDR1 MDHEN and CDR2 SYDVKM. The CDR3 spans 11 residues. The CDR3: CASSISYEQYF. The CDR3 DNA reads TGTGCCAGCAGCATTTCCTACGAGCAGTACTTC.

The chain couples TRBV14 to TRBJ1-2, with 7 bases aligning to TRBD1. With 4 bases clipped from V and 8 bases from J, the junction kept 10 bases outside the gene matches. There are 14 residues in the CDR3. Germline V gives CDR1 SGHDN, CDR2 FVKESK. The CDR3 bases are TGTGCCAGCAGCCGGGACAGAGCTTCTTGGGGCTACACCTTC. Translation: CASSRDRASWGYTF.

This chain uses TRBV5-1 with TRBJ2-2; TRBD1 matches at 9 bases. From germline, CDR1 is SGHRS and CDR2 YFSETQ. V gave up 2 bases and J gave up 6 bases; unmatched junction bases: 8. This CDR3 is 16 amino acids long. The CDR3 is CASSFLTGGRSGELFF. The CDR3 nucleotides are TGCGCCAGCAGCTTTCTGACAGGGGGAAGGTCCGGGGAGCTGTTTTTT.

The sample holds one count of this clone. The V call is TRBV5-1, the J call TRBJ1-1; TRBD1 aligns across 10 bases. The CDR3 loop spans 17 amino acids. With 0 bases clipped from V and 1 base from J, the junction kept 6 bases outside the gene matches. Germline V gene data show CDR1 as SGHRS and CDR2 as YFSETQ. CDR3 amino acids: CASSLVVDRGANTEAFF. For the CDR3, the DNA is TGCGCCAGCAGCTTGGTCGTGGACAGGGGGGCGAACACTGAAGCTTTCTTT.

CDR3 sequence reads: CASSQAQIADNEQFF. The CDR3 DNA follows: TGTGCCAGCAGCCAAGCACAGATAGCGGACAATGAGCAGTTCTTC. The genes are TRBV3-1 (or the pseudogene TRBV3-2) and TRBJ2-1; weak D call: TRBD2 (6 bases). V was trimmed by 1 base and J by 5 bases, leaving 12 bases between them. The CDR3 loop spans 15 amino acids. Germline V gives CDR1 LGHDT, CDR2 YNNKEL (reference sequence).

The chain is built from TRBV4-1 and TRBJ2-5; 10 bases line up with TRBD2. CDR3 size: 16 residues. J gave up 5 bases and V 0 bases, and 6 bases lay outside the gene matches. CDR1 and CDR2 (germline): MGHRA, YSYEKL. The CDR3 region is CASSQDGLAEGETQYF. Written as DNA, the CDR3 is TGCGCCAGCAGCCAAGATGGACTAGCGGAGGGGGAGACCCAGTACTTC.

The CDR3 bases are TGTGCCAGCAGTCGCGGGGGACAAGAGACCCAGTACTTC. It yields the protein CASSRGGQETQYF. V usage is TRBV3-1 (or the pseudogene TRBV3-2) and J usage is TRBJ2-5; 7 bases match TRBD2. Germline CDR1 is LGHDT and CDR2 is YNNKEL (reference sequence). V shed 6 bases, J shed 2 bases, and the junction held 3 bases outside the gene matches. There are 13 residues in the CDR3.

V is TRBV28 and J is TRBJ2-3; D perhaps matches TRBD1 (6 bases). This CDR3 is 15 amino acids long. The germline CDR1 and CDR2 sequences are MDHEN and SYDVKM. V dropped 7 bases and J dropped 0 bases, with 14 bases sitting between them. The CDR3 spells CASTRTDPSTDTQYF. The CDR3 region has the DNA TGTGCCAGCACCAGGACAGACCCTAGCACAGATACGCAGTATTTT. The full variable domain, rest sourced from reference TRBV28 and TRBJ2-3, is DVKVTQSSRYLVKRTGEKVFLECVQDMDHENMFWYRQDPGLGLRLIYFSYDVKMKEKGDIPEGYSVSREKKERFSLILESASTNQTSMYLCASTRTDPSTDTQYFGPGTRLTVL.